The next 19 T cell receptor beta chains were all read from a single sample in a study of T cell repertoires in cytomegalovirus infection. TCRdb called the reads again in MiXCR, with one record for every CDR3 protein. The data contain 370,000 or so distinct CDR3 sequences, approximately 30% of them singletons. For these receptors, no antigen is known. Sequenced here: cultured PBMCs, sampled from culture after CMV antigen stimulation. These receptors all come from a human donor in good health (CMV status not recorded). Some clones in this sample may be carry-over from other donors' samples.

In regard to this clonotype: Being one base from a much bigger clone, this may be a read error. The genes are TRBV12-3 or TRBV12-4 and TRBJ1-1, with TRBD1 as a possible D gene (5 bases). The germline V and J ends were trimmed by 6 bases and 1 base, with 9 bases remaining between them. This CDR3 is built from 13 residues. In DNA form, the CDR3 reads TGTGCCAGCAGATCACAGGAGAACACTGAAGCTTTCTTT. Translating it yields CASRSQENTEAFF.

The gene calls are TRBV5-8 and TRBJ2-2, with D possibly matching TRBD2 (6 bases). Germline V gene sequence: CDR1 SGHTS, CDR2 YDEGEE. The CDR3 totals 16 residues. V was clipped by 0 bases and J by 3 bases, with 12 bases between them. CDR3 amino acids: CASSLGPGVYTGELFF. CDR3 DNA sequence: TGTGCCAGCAGCTTGGGCCCGGGAGTCTACACCGGGGAGCTGTTTTTT.

The table lists this clonotype with a count of one. The chain has TRBV27 and TRBJ1-2, with TRBD1 matching 7 bases. This CDR3 has 14 amino acids. V was clipped by 4 bases and J by 5 bases; unmatched bases: 7. Looked up from germline, CDR1 is MNHEY and CDR2 is SMNVEV (reference sequence). The CDR3 sequence is CASSSFNRGYGYTF. DNA of the CDR3: TGTGCCAGCAGTTCCTTCAACAGGGGTTATGGCTACACCTTC.

This sequence joins TRBV28 and TRBJ2-7; maybe TRBD1 (5 bases). V was shortened by 5 bases and J by 11 bases, with 19 bases between the two germline ends. CDR1 is MDHEN and CDR2 is SYDVKM in the germline V gene. The CDR3 extends over 13 amino acids. For the CDR3, the DNA is TGTGCCAGCAGTACTTCTTGGGGCCGTAAGGAGTACTTC. This encodes CASSTSWGRKEYF.

The chain recombines TRBV27 with TRBJ1-1; D may be TRBD1 (5 bases). Trimming removed 4 bases at V and 2 bases at J, with 14 bases between. CDR1 is MNHEY and CDR2 is SMNVEV in the germline V gene (reference sequence). This CDR3 has 15 amino acids. The CDR3 is CASSWGGGTNTEAFF. In DNA, the CDR3 is TGTGCCAGCAGTTGGGGCGGGGGAACCAACACTGAAGCTTTCTTT.

This chain uses TRBV19 with TRBJ2-1, with D possibly matching TRBD2 (5 bases). The CDR3 contains 15 residues. CDR1 and CDR2 from the germline V gene are LNHDA and SQIVND (reference sequence). Trimming stripped 3 bases from V and 0 bases from J, with 9 bases between. CDR3 sequence: CASSIQRSSYNEQFF. CDR3 DNA sequence: TGTGCCAGTAGTATTCAGCGGAGCTCCTACAATGAGCAGTTCTTC.

The chain has TRBV7-2 and TRBJ1-2; D perhaps matches TRBD1 (6 bases). The CDR3 consists of 15 residues. The V gene lost 7 bases and the J gene lost 0 bases, with 15 bases spanning the gap. CDR1 is SGHTA and CDR2 is FQGNSA in the germline V gene. The CDR3 protein is CASTNRDTANYGYTF. The CDR3 DNA is TGTGCCAGCACAAACCGGGACACAGCTAACTATGGCTACACCTTC.

V gene TRBV7-8 combines with J gene TRBJ2-1, with TRBD2 matching 10 bases. Germline-derived CDR1 and CDR2 are SGHVS and FQNEAQ. V lost 1 base, J lost 0 bases, and 6 bases stayed unmatched. This CDR3 region has 18 residues. CDR3 coding DNA: TGTGCCAGCAGCTTAGAAGCGGGAGGGTCCCCCTCCTACAATGAGCAGTTCTTC. Translating it yields CASSLEAGGSPSYNEQFF.

This clonotype has ten or more counts. This rearrangement joins TRBV19 to TRBJ1-1; possibly TRBD1 for D (5 bases). In germline, CDR1 is LNHDA, CDR2 SQIVND (reference sequence). V was shortened by 9 bases and J by 0 bases, with 17 bases between the two germline ends. This CDR3 spans 15 amino acids. The CDR3 is CASTLQTTVNTEAFF. The CDR3 bases are TGTGCCAGCACCCTCCAAACGACAGTGAACACTGAAGCTTTCTTT.

The chain carries TRBV4-1 and TRBJ2-1; D is unclear. Germline CDR1 is MGHRA and CDR2 is YSYEKL. The CDR3 spans 14 residues. Deletions cut 3 bases from V and 10 bases from J, with 16 bases between. The CDR3, as DNA: TGCGCCAGCAGCCATATCGACCCTACCGGGGAGCAGTTCTTC. It translates to CASSHIDPTGEQFF.

The chain combines TRBV5-4 with TRBJ2-3; 7 bases are shared with TRBD1. Germline V gene sequence: CDR1 SGHNT, CDR2 YYREEE (reference sequence). The CDR3 totals 15 residues. Germline trimming cut 0 bases from V and 4 bases from J; bases unmatched to any gene: 5. DNA of the CDR3: TGTGCCAGCAGCTTGGAGGGGGCAGGGGCAGATACGCAGTATTTT. Protein: CASSLEGAGADTQYF. Looking up the rest from reference TRBV5-4 and TRBJ2-3 gives the full variable domain: ETGVTQSPTHLIKTRGQQVTLRCSSQSGHNTVSWYQQALGQGPQFIFQYYREEENGRGNFPPRFSGLQFPNYSSELNVNALELDDSALYLCASSLEGAGADTQYFGPGTRLTVL.

Only one count was recorded for this clonotype. V and J are TRBV5-1 and TRBJ1-2, with 12 positions matching TRBD1. J lost 6 bases, V lost 4 bases, and 7 bases had no gene match. The CDR3 loop spans 15 amino acids. The germline V gene has CDR1 SGHRS and CDR2 YFSETQ. The CDR3 sequence: CASSIGTGGFDGYTF. The CDR3 DNA follows: TGCGCCAGCAGCATAGGGACAGGGGGCTTTGATGGCTACACCTTC.

Notes on this clonotype: A read error may produce the germline difference seen at one junction end. The CDR3 protein is CASSLGRLAGADTQYF. CDR3 coding DNA: TGTGCTAGCAGCTTAGGAAGGCTAGCGGGCGCAGATACGCAGTATTTT. The gene calls are TRBV7-7 and TRBJ2-3, with 8 bases aligning to TRBD2. CDR1 and CDR2 from the germline V gene are SSHAT and FNYEAQ (reference sequence). The CDR3 covers 16 residues.

This clonotype has a handful of counts. The chain employs TRBV27 and TRBJ2-7; 7 bases match TRBD1. The V gene end was trimmed by 6 bases and the J gene end by 9 bases; junction bases not matched to a gene: 20. Germline loops: CDR1 MNHEY, CDR2 SMNVEV (reference sequence). The CDR3 has 16 residues. CDR3 sequence reads: CASSAHMTGNPTPQYV. CDR3 in DNA: TGTGCCAGCAGCGCACATATGACAGGGAACCCCACACCGCAGTACGTC.

The chain employs TRBV6-2 or TRBV6-3 and TRBJ2-2, with TRBD2 matching over 8 bases. With 6 bases clipped from V and 8 bases from J, the junction kept 8 bases outside the gene matches. Germline V gene sequence: CDR1 MNHEY, CDR2 SVGEGT. This CDR3 has 14 amino acids. In DNA form, the CDR3 reads TGTGCCAGCAGCGACGGGACTAGATTTGGGGAGCTGTTTTTT. Amino acid sequence: CASSDGTRFGELFF.

This clonotype has more than one count but fewer than ten. The chain is built from TRBV7-2 and TRBJ1-2, with 10 bases aligning to TRBD1. V gave up 5 bases and J gave up 9 bases; unmatched junction bases: 9. Germline CDR1 is SGHTA and CDR2 is FQGNSA. The CDR3 has 14 residues. The CDR3 here is CASSGTGAHHSYTF. Written as DNA, the CDR3 is TGTGCCAGCAGCGGGACAGGGGCCCACCACAGCTACACCTTC. The complete variable domain, with remaining parts taken from reference TRBV7-2 and TRBJ1-2, reads GAGVSQSPSNKVTEKGKDVELRCDPISGHTALYWYRQSLGQGLEFLIYFQGNSAPDKSGLPSDRFSAERTGGSVSTLTIQRTQQEDSAVYLCASSGTGAHHSYTFGSGTRLTVV.

This clonotype was picked up many times. The rearrangement links TRBV24-1 to TRBJ1-2, with 10 bases identical to TRBD1. The CDR3 contains 15 residues. The J segment lost 5 bases and the V segment lost 3 bases, leaving 5 bases of the junction unmatched. Germline V gene data show CDR1 as KGHDR and CDR2 as SFDVKD. The CDR3 DNA reads as TGTGCCACCAGTGATCCCGGGACAGGGGTTTATGGCTACACCTTC. Its translation is CATSDPGTGVYGYTF.

This clonotype has more than one count but fewer than ten. This chain links TRBV5-1 with TRBJ1-2, with no clear D. V was shortened by 4 bases and J by 7 bases, with 17 bases between the two germline ends. This CDR3 region has 14 residues. The germline V gene has CDR1 SGHRS and CDR2 YFSETQ. The CDR3 sequence: CASSTFIEPAGYTF. In DNA, the CDR3 is TGCGCCAGCAGCACCTTTATCGAGCCGGCTGGCTACACCTTC.

This chain links TRBV7-2 with TRBJ2-5, with D perhaps matching TRBD1 (7 bases). This CDR3 contains 15 residues. The V gene lost 6 bases and the J gene lost 5 bases, with 19 bases spanning the gap. Germline V gives CDR1 SGHTA, CDR2 FQGNSA. This CDR3 is CASREGAFGGETQYF. The CDR3 DNA sequence: TGTGCCAGCAGGGAGGGGGCTTTCGGAGGGGAGACCCAGTACTTC.